Presented here are 27 T cell receptor beta chains from one specimen sequenced in a study of blood T cells in healthy people across ages. The authors ran a second PCR of roughly 6 to 12 cycles using a sample-barcoded 5' primer and a J-beta primer mix. TCRdb re-analysed the 5' RACE reads in MiXCR, keeping a single row per CDR3 protein. The sample consists of hundreds of thousands of distinct CDR3 sequences, roughly 32% of them appearing once. Sequenced input: blood. These receptors were taken from a woman older than 75 in good health.

This clonotype was seen ten or more times. V and J are TRBV20-1 and TRBJ2-7; D possibly uses TRBD1 or TRBD2 (5 bases each). V dropped 3 bases and J dropped 0 bases, with 6 bases sitting between them. The germline V gene has CDR1 DFQATT and CDR2 SNEGSKA (reference sequence). CDR3 size: 12 residues. The CDR3 DNA sequence: TGCAGTGCTAGGGGGACCTCCTACGAGCAGTACTTC. Translation gives CSARGTSYEQYF.

There are many counts of this clonotype. V and J are TRBV4-2 and TRBJ2-1, with 10 bases matching TRBD2. The germline gives CDR1 LGHNA, CDR2 YNFKEQ. This CDR3 is built from 15 residues. V lost 6 bases, J lost 8 bases, and 10 bases stayed unmatched. CDR3 sequence: CASRRSGGAADEQFF. The CDR3 nucleotides read TGTGCCAGCAGACGGAGCGGGGGGGCTGCCGATGAGCAGTTCTTC.

J is TRBJ1-2 and V is TRBV27; 7 bases agree with TRBD1. The length of the CDR3 is 13 residues. Germline V lookup: CDR1 MNHEY, CDR2 SMNVEV (reference sequence). The V gene end was trimmed by 7 bases and the J gene end by 4 bases; junction bases not matched to a gene: 6. In nucleotides, the CDR3 is TGTGCCAGCAAGGGGGCGCGTACCTATGGCTACACCTTC. Residues: CASKGARTYGYTF.

In this sample, this clonotype turned up a few times. A much larger clone lies a single base off, so this may be a read error. V gene TRBV20-1 combines with J gene TRBJ2-7; TRBD2 matches at 9 bases. Germline V lookup: CDR1 DFQATT, CDR2 SNEGSKA (reference sequence). V dropped 3 bases and J dropped 6; count of bases not matched to a gene: 9. The CDR3 is 14 amino acids. The CDR3 sequence: CSASRAAGGGEQYF. CDR3 coding DNA: TGCAGTGCTAGTCGGGCAGCGGGGGGAGGCGAGCAGTACTTC.

With respect to this clonotype: This may come from a read error, since a much larger clone is one base off. The chain links TRBV28 to TRBJ2-1; D is undetermined. Trimming stripped 6 bases from V and 5 bases from J, with 14 bases between. CDR3 size: 14 residues. The germline gives CDR1 MDHEN, CDR2 SYDVKM. The CDR3 region has the DNA TGTGCCAGCAGGCTTAGGGTCCGAAACAATGAGCAGTTCTTC. It translates to CASRLRVRNNEQFF.

This clonotype was picked up one time. This chain connects TRBV20-1 to TRBJ2-2; either TRBD1 or TRBD2 may supply D (5 bases each). The CDR3 consists of 12 residues. Per germline, CDR1 DFQATT and CDR2 SNEGSKA (reference sequence). Trimming left V 2 bases short and J 7 bases short, with 8 bases between. The CDR3, as DNA: TGCAGTGCTAGAAGGGACCGCGGGGAGCTGTTTTTT. Translation: CSARRDRGELFF.

This clonotype was observed a few times. A much larger clonotype is one base distant, so this may be a read error. The chain recombines TRBV5-1 with TRBJ2-7, with D perhaps being TRBD1 or TRBD2 (5 bases each). The CDR3 spans 15 residues. Per the germline V gene, CDR1 is SGHRS and CDR2 is YFSETQ. Trimming took off 1 base at V and 2 bases at J, with 13 bases between the two ends. The CDR3 DNA reads as TGCGCCAGCAGCTTGCAAGGGACCGACGCCTACGAGCAGTACTTC. It codes for CASSLQGTDAYEQYF.

The chain uses TRBV20-1 and TRBJ2-1; 7 bases fit TRBD2. The ends lost 7 bases at V and 6 bases at J; junction bases unmatched: 12. Germline V gene sequence: CDR1 DFQATT, CDR2 SNEGSKA (reference sequence). The CDR3 runs to 14 residues. CDR3 DNA: TGCAGTGTCCCGTGGGGGGGAGGTGGCAATGAGCAGTTCTTC. Amino acids: CSVPWGGGGNEQFF.

Ten or more counts support this clonotype. The chain joins TRBV27 to TRBJ2-7, with 7 bases aligning to TRBD2. The CDR3 runs 15 residues. Germline assignment: CDR1 MNHEY and CDR2 SMNVEV (reference sequence). V lost 0 bases to trimming and J lost 2 bases; unmatched junction nucleotides: 4. The CDR3 DNA follows: TGTGCCAGCAGTTTATCAAGCGGGACCGCCTACGAGCAGTACTTC. Amino acid sequence: CASSLSSGTAYEQYF.

This clonotype was found many times. The rearrangement joins TRBV7-2 to TRBJ1-1; weak D call: TRBD1 (6 bases). The V gene lost 5 bases and the J gene lost 6 bases, with 16 bases spanning the gap. This CDR3 has 14 amino acids. The V gene's germline CDR1 is SGHTA and CDR2 FQGNSA. The CDR3 sequence: CASSPDAPGAEAFF. DNA of the CDR3: TGTGCCAGCAGCCCCGACGCGCCAGGGGCTGAAGCTTTCTTT.

This clonotype occurred many times. The rearrangement joins TRBV29-1 to TRBJ2-1; D is unresolved. V was clipped by 6 bases and J by 8 bases, with 14 bases between them. Per germline, CDR1 SQVTM and CDR2 ANQGSEA. The CDR3 has 12 amino acids. The CDR3 sequence is CSVETGGDEQFF. DNA of the CDR3: TGCAGCGTAGAGACGGGCGGCGATGAGCAGTTCTTC.

The gene calls are TRBV20-1 and TRBJ1-5; D not resolved. V was pared by 3 bases and J by 7 bases, with 16 bases between. The CDR3 is 14 residues long. Germline lookup yields CDR1 DFQATT and CDR2 SNEGSKA (reference sequence). The CDR3 DNA follows: TGCAGTGCTAGGGGGATGAGTGGCCGGCAGCCCCAGCATTTT. The encoded protein is CSARGMSGRQPQHF.

V is TRBV12-3 or TRBV12-4 and J is TRBJ2-3; D may be TRBD2 (5 bases). V lost 5 bases to trimming and J lost 4 bases, with 19 bases between them. CDR3 length: 16 amino acids. CDR3 sequence (DNA): TGTGCCAGCAGTGGGAACGGACGACGGCGGGCAGATACGCAGTATTTT. It translates to CASSGNGRRRADTQYF.

Turning to this clonotype: At one of its ends the junction is not consistent with the germline gene, which may arise from a read error. This chain connects TRBV28 to TRBJ2-1; no firm D call. The CDR3 totals 15 residues. Germline V gene sequence: CDR1 MDHEN, CDR2 SYDVKM. The CDR3 nucleotides are TGTGCCAGCAATCTTCAGCCGCCCTCCTACAATGGGCAGTTCTTC. Its translation: CASNLQPPSYNGQFF.

A word on this clonotype: With a much larger clone just one base away, this may be a read error. CDR3 coding DNA: TGCGCCAGCAGCCGAGGGGACAGGGGGCTGGAGACCCAGTACTTC. Encoded protein: CASSRGDRGLETQYF. The V call is TRBV5-1, the J call TRBJ2-5; 12 nucleotides match TRBD1. The ends lost 4 bases at V and 5 bases at J; junction bases unmatched: 6. The CDR3 contains 15 residues. CDR1 and CDR2 (germline): SGHRS, YFSETQ.

The chain employs TRBV29-1 and TRBJ2-7; D not certain. The DNA end is more similar to TRBJ2-5, so the J call may be wrong. This CDR3 is 12 amino acids long. Germline CDR1 is SQVTM and CDR2 is ANQGSEA. The CDR3 sequence: CSWLGQVETQYF. The DNA for the CDR3 is TGCAGCTGGCTGGGCCAGGTAGAGACCCAGTACTTC.

Regarding this clonotype: The junction does not match germline at one end; this may be a read error. The chain combines TRBV10-2 with TRBJ1-3, with a weak D call TRBD1 (5 bases). From germline, CDR1 is WSHSY and CDR2 SAAADI. The CDR3 has 16 residues. The CDR3 protein is CAGSEGPGLSGNTIYF. The CDR3 coding sequence is TGCGCCGGCAGTGAAGGGCCAGGGCTCTCTGGAAACACCATATATTTT.

This clonotype was detected ten times or more. The rearrangement uses TRBV20-1 and TRBJ1-2; TRBD1 agrees at 7 bases. The CDR3 is made up of 15 amino acids. The V gene end was trimmed by 6 bases and the J gene end by 0 bases; junction bases not matched to a gene: 10. CDR1 and CDR2 (germline): DFQATT, SNEGSKA (reference sequence). The CDR3 loop is CSARTGSNANYGYTF. The CDR3 DNA reads TGCAGTGCGCGGACAGGTTCGAATGCTAACTATGGCTACACCTTC.

This clonotype was detected only a few times. The V gene is TRBV24-1, the J gene TRBJ2-1; TRBD1 matches 7 bases. The germline V gene has CDR1 KGHDR and CDR2 SFDVKD. J gave up 8 bases and V 3 bases, and 12 bases lay outside the gene matches. The CDR3 loop spans 16 amino acids. Here the CDR3 reads CATSDVGQSTIDEQFF. DNA for the CDR3: TGTGCCACCAGTGATGTGGGACAGTCGACAATAGATGAGCAGTTCTTC.

This clonotype was seen ten or more times. Just one base apart from a much larger clone, this may be a read error. The chain uses TRBV20-1 and TRBJ2-4, with D possibly TRBD2 on 6 matching bases. Germline CDR1 and CDR2: DFQATT and SNEGSKA (reference sequence). CDR3 size: 11 residues. CDR3 coding DNA: TGCAGGGCTAACGTCGGGGGTCCACAGTACTTC. This sequence encodes CRANVGGPQYF.

V is TRBV21-1 and J is TRBJ2-5; the table's D call of TRBD2 was not tested on the DNA. TRBV21-1 is a documented pseudogene. The CDR3 has 14 residues. For the CDR3, the DNA is TGTGCCAGCAGCAAATTAGAGGAGGAAGAGACCCAGTACTTC. It encodes CASSKLEEEETQYF.

This clonotype has just a few counts. The chain has TRBV18 and TRBJ1-4; 9 nucleotides agree with TRBD1. The CDR3 covers 16 residues. V trimming: 5 bases; J trimming: 5 bases; junction bases outside the gene matches: 9. Germline assignment: CDR1 KGHSH and CDR2 LQKENI. The DNA of the CDR3 is TGTGCCAGCTCATCTTCCGGGACAGGGATGAATGAAAAACTGTTTTTT. Protein product: CASSSSGTGMNEKLFF.

Of note for this clonotype: Being one base from a much bigger clone, this may be a read error. V and J are TRBV7-9 and TRBJ2-1, with TRBD1 matching 7 bases. Germline loops: CDR1 SEHNR, CDR2 FQNEAQ (reference sequence). The CDR3 is 14 residues long. The V segment lost 4 bases and the J segment 13 bases; nucleotides outside the gene matches: 13. This CDR3 is CASSSGQNQETQFF. CDR3 coding DNA: TGTGCCAGCAGCTCGGGACAGAACCAAGAGACCCAGTTCTTC.

This clonotype was observed at least ten times. The chain combines TRBV14 with TRBJ2-7; tentative D call: TRBD1 (6 bases). CDR1 is SGHDN and CDR2 is FVKESK in the germline V gene. The CDR3 consists of 13 residues. V was trimmed by 4 bases and J by 3 bases, leaving 10 bases between them. This CDR3 is CASSRDTYYEQYF. The CDR3 DNA is TGTGCCAGCAGCCGGGACACCTACTACGAGCAGTACTTC.

This clonotype came up many times. The chain joins TRBV20-1 to TRBJ2-7; unclear D gene. CDR1 is DFQATT and CDR2 is SNEGSKA in the germline V gene (reference sequence). This CDR3 spans 12 amino acids. Between the trimmed V and J ends, which lost 3 bases and 3 bases, there was a span of 9 bases. CDR3 DNA: TGCAGTGCTAGTCCCCAACTCTACGAGCAGTACTTC. Residues: CSASPQLYEQYF.

V usage is TRBV7-9 and J usage is TRBJ1-1, with unresolved D. Trimming stripped 4 bases from V and 1 base from J, with 10 bases between. This CDR3 spans 14 amino acids. The germline CDR1 and CDR2 sequences are SEHNR and FQNEAQ (reference sequence). The CDR3 here is CASSSSRANTEAFF. CDR3 bases: TGTGCCAGCAGCTCGTCTAGGGCGAACACTGAAGCTTTCTTT.

The chain joins TRBV27 to TRBJ1-2, with TRBD1 identical over 9 bases. V lost 5 bases, J lost 2 bases, and 6 bases stayed unmatched. This CDR3 region has 15 residues. CDR1 and CDR2 (germline): MNHEY, SMNVEV (reference sequence). The CDR3 DNA reads TGTGCCAGCAGTCCCCGGACAGGGGTGAACTATGGCTACACCTTC. Protein: CASSPRTGVNYGYTF.